This T cell receptor beta chain stems from a study of T cells in Graves' hyperthyroidism and ophthalmopathy. Diagnosis of hyperthyroidism was new in patients aged 18 to 65, and its duration was under 2 months. Thyroid ultrasound and orbital computed tomography, with clinical symptoms and serum thyroxine and TRAb, informed diagnoses. TCR beta CDR3 region amplification was performed from RNA transcripts. HTBI primers drove first-round RT-PCR of the TCR CDR3. One entry per CDR3 protein, called by TCRdb with MiXCR from the multiplex PCR reads. Among 600,000 or so distinct CDR3 sequences listed, around 45% were seen once. Looked up from germline, CDR1 is DFQATT and CDR2 is SNEGSKA (reference sequence). CDR3 length: 17 amino acids. The V and J ends lost 0 bases and 7 bases respectively, with 21 bases between them. Points from the study as a whole: Blood also showed most of the thyroid clonotypes that were expanded above 0.001.

As for this clonotype: Its antigen is as yet unknown.

The sequencing input was peripheral blood or thyroid tissue (not recorded which). The chain is built from TRBV20-1 and TRBJ1-4; D possibly corresponds to TRBD1 (5 bases). This TCR was sampled from a woman aged 18-30 years with Graves' hyperthyroidism. The CDR3 region is CSARDERGMFSGEKLFF. In DNA, the CDR3 is TGCAGTGCTAGAGATGAAAGGGGCATGTTCAGTGGTGAAAAACTGTTTTTT.